The 12 T cell receptor beta chains in this list originate from one sample, sequenced in a study of blood T cell repertoires in COVID-19 (TCRdb year 2020). The receptor library was made with the immunoSEQ multiplex PCR assay. TCRdb obtained this table from immuneACCESS and retained in-frame rearrangements with V and J assigned. These tables miss some clones; where compared with another copy, unresolved V genes account for less than half of the shortfall, and the remainder is unexplained. The sample contains roughly 150,000 clones, around four fifths of them found a single time. The ten largest clones capture around 6.5% of the sample. The source material was PBMCs or T cells enriched from blood (not recorded which). The receptors here all came from a woman aged 40-49 years who had recovered from COVID-19.

The chain employs TRBV30 and TRBJ2-3, with a tentative D call TRBD1 (6 bases). This CDR3 is 16 amino acids long. From germline, CDR1 is GTSNPN and CDR2 SVGIG (reference sequence). Trimming pared 0 bases from V and 5 bases from J, leaving 18 bases between. The CDR3 DNA reads TGTGCCTGGAGTGTAGCAGGGGATTTTGGAGGAGATACGCAGTATTTT. Amino acids: CAWSVAGDFGGDTQYF. The variable domain in full, completed from reference TRBV30 and TRBJ2-3, reads SQTIHQWPATLVQPVGSPLSLECTVEGTSNPNLYWYRQAAGRGLQLLFYSVGIGQISSEVPQNLSASRPQDRQFILSSKKLLLSDSGFYLCAWSVAGDFGGDTQYFGPGTRLTVL.

The V call is TRBV2, the J call TRBJ2-1, with TRBD2 matching over 9 bases. The CDR3 is 16 amino acids. Germline V lookup: CDR1 SNHLY, CDR2 FYNNEI. V trimming: 3 bases; J trimming: 7 bases; junction bases outside the gene matches: 10. The CDR3 DNA reads as TGTGCCAGCAGTGAGAATGGCGGGGGGGCATGGAATGAGCAGTTCTTC. Translation gives CASSENGGGAWNEQFF.

Turning to this clone: This specimen includes other DNA sequences encoding the same CDR3. The chain couples TRBV27 to TRBJ1-5, with D maybe TRBD1 (6 bases). CDR1 is MNHEY and CDR2 is SMNVEV in the germline V gene (reference sequence). Trimming left V 5 bases short and J 3 bases short, with 11 bases between. This CDR3 contains 14 residues. The CDR3 spells CASSPTGFNQPQHF. CDR3 DNA: TGTGCCAGCAGTCCGACAGGATTCAATCAGCCCCAGCATTTT.

The gene calls are TRBV7-3 and TRBJ2-1; possible D gene TRBD2, 6 bases. CDR1 is SGHTA and CDR2 is FQGTGA in the germline V gene. The CDR3 covers 13 residues. Trimming took 5 bases from V and 7 from J, leaving 12 bases between them. CDR3 coding DNA: TGTGCCAGCAGCACCGGGAGCGTTAATGAGCAGTTCTTC. It encodes CASSTGSVNEQFF.

The chain carries TRBV19 and TRBJ1-3, with 9 bases fitting TRBD1. V shed 8 bases, J shed 0 bases, and the junction held 2 bases outside the gene matches. This CDR3 spans 14 amino acids. Germline V gives CDR1 LNHDA, CDR2 SQIVND (reference sequence). Here the CDR3 DNA reads TGTGCCAGTTGGGGACAGGGCTCTGGAAACACCATATATTTT. It is translated as CASWGQGSGNTIYF.

Only one count was recorded for this clone. The chain employs TRBV2 and TRBJ2-3; TRBD2 aligns across 7 bases. Losses at the gene ends were 2 bases for V and 6 bases for J; bases not matched to a gene: 8. The CDR3 sequence is 15 residues long. CDR1 and CDR2 (germline): SNHLY, FYNNEI. In DNA form, the CDR3 reads TGTGCCAGCAGTGAACGGAGGGAGGGTAGGGATACGCAGTATTTT. Its translation is CASSERREGRDTQYF. Full variable domain (rest looked up from reference TRBV2 and TRBJ2-3): EPEVTQTPSHQVTQMGQEVILRCVPISNHLYFYWYRQILGQKVEFLVSFYNNEISEKSEIFDDQFSVERPDGSNFTLKIRSTKLEDSAMYFCASSERREGRDTQYFGPGTRLTVL.

V and J are TRBV19 and TRBJ1-2, with 10 positions matching TRBD1. The CDR3 consists of 16 residues. The germline V gene encodes CDR1 LNHDA and CDR2 SQIVND (reference sequence). Trimming removed 5 bases from V and 3 bases from J; junction bases left unmatched: 9. CDR3 in amino acids: CASSWGQGTAYYGYTF. CDR3 nucleotide sequence: TGTGCCAGTAGTTGGGGACAGGGGACCGCCTACTATGGCTACACCTTC.

The V gene is TRBV19, the J gene TRBJ1-5; the match to TRBD1 covers 10 bases. The J segment lost 7 bases and the V segment lost 9 bases, leaving 12 bases of the junction unmatched. The CDR3 is made up of 15 amino acids. Germline lookup yields CDR1 LNHDA and CDR2 SQIVND (reference sequence). The CDR3 is CASHLGQGVIQPQHF. In nucleotides, the CDR3 is TGTGCCAGCCACCTTGGACAGGGGGTTATACAGCCCCAGCATTTT. Based on the CDR3 plus reference TRBV19 and TRBJ1-5, the full variable domain is DGGITQSPKYLFRKEGQNVTLSCEQNLNHDAMYWYRQDPGQGLRLIYYSQIVNDFQKGDIAEGYSVSREKKESFPLTVTSAQKNPTAFYLCASHLGQGVIQPQHFGDGTRLSIL.

This clone was observed a few times. The chain recombines TRBV3-1 (or the pseudogene TRBV3-2) with TRBJ2-5, with 8 bases identical to TRBD1. CDR1 is LGHDT and CDR2 is YNNKEL in the germline V gene (reference sequence). The CDR3 has 15 residues. Germline trimming cut 0 bases from V and 8 bases from J; bases unmatched to any gene: 8. The CDR3: CASSQDKGQGGTQYF. CDR3 DNA: TGTGCCAGCAGCCAAGATAAAGGACAGGGAGGTACCCAGTACTTC.

The rearrangement joins TRBV6-5 to TRBJ2-6; D not certain. Trimming cost V 0 bases and J 0 bases, with 3 bases left between them. Germline-derived CDR1 and CDR2 are MNHEY and SVGAGI. The CDR3 spans 15 residues. CDR3 DNA sequence: TGTGCCAGCAGTTACTCGGCCTCTGGGGCCAACGTCCTGACTTTC. Translated, it gives CASSYSASGANVLTF.

This chain connects TRBV20-1 to TRBJ1-1; D is undetermined. CDR3 length equals 11 residues. CDR1 and CDR2 (germline): DFQATT, SNEGSKA (reference sequence). The CDR3 DNA is TGCAGCGCCCCGGGTAATGCTGAAGCTTTCTTT. Translating gives CSAPGNAEAFF.

V gene TRBV19 combines with J gene TRBJ1-6, with 9 bases identical to TRBD1. CDR1 and CDR2 from the germline V gene are LNHDA and SQIVND (reference sequence). The CDR3 is made up of 15 amino acids. The V segment lost 5 bases and the J segment 14 bases; nucleotides outside the gene matches: 13. As DNA, the CDR3 is TGTGCCAGTAGTCGGGACAGGGATCTCGCCAGAGCCCTCCACTTT. It encodes CASSRDRDLARALHF.